The T cell receptor beta chain described here comes from a study of blood T cell repertoires in COVID-19. Looking at the study overall: Both acute and convalescent COVID-19 samples were obtained from the United States, Italy and Spain. Sources were T cells, B-cell-depleted T cells, or PBMCs; the material itself was cDNA or gDNA.

TCRdb keeps only in-frame clones here, not all; method: immunoSEQ multiplex PCR. The repertoire holds under 60,000 clones, about nine tenths seen once, with under 4.5% in the top ten. This clone was observed once. Germline CDR1 reads LGHNA; CDR2 reads YNFKEQ. V lost 0 bases to trimming and J lost 6 bases; unmatched junction nucleotides: 5. The CDR3 is 16 amino acids. The sequence was collected from a human donor in a cohort sampled during active COVID-19. The chain combines TRBV4-2 with TRBJ2-3; 11 bases align to TRBD1. Sequenced: peripheral blood. The CDR3 DNA sequence: TGTGCCAGCAGCCAAGAAGGACAGGGGGCCAGGGATACGCAGTATTTT. This gives the protein CASSQEGQGARDTQYF.